This TCR beta chain was observed in a study of blood T cell repertoires in COVID-19. Whole-study context: Material from acute and convalescent COVID-19 was sourced from the United States, Italy and Spain. In each case, the material was cDNA or gDNA derived from T cells, B-cell-depleted T cells, or PBMCs.

Germline CDR1 GTSNPN, CDR2 SVGIG (reference sequence). The CDR3 spans 14 residues. After removal of 0 bases from V and 3 bases from J, the junction contained 5 bases not matched to a gene. Per the original methods: Amplified reference gene primers provided the basis for estimating nucleated cell counts. TCRdb keeps only in-frame clones here, not all; method: immunoSEQ multiplex PCR. From that table come the V and J calls and clone size; the DNA was used to work out D and trimming. The repertoire holds approximately 240,000 clones, with 83% as singletons. Sequencing was performed on peripheral blood. The chain has TRBV30 and TRBJ2-7; 7 bases line up with TRBD2. This clonotype was sampled from a human donor in a cohort sampled during active COVID-19. CDR3 amino acids: CAWSVTSDGYEQYF. The CDR3 DNA reads as TGTGCCTGGAGTGTAACTAGCGATGGCTACGAGCAGTACTTC.